This T cell receptor beta chain derives from a study of blood T cell repertoires in COVID-19 (dated by TCRdb to 2020 to 2021). Regarding the study in general: Collaborator samples came from the United States, Italy and Spain and covered acute and convalescent phases of COVID-19. The material from the prospective study consisted of cDNA or gDNA derived from T cells, B-cell-depleted T cells, or PBMCs. Deeply sampled blood TCRbeta repertoires from subjects exposed to, actively infected with, or recovered from COVID-19 were included in the dataset. The repertoires were made available in a free public database intended to serve as a resource for research on the immune response to SARS-CoV-2. The samples were drawn from two sources: the first 160 participants of the ongoing ImmuneRACE study, and 1,254 subjects contributed by 6 global collaborators. A de-identified subject ID, COVID-19 status, age in years and sex were almost always included in the sample metadata. Where HLA class I and class II types were available, the types were taken from metadata supplied by the sample provider, not from assay-based typing. General findings and caveats noted by the study authors: How much clinical and demographic metadata was included differed by source and by participant, and the metadata was provided uncurated.

The collaborating institutions used their own protocols to collect whole blood in K2EDTA tubes. For TCRbeta analysis, collaborators shipped samples in one of three forms: frozen whole blood, isolated PBMCs, or DNA extracted from either of those sample types. Trimming removed 2 bases from V and 3 bases from J; the gene matches leave 5 bases unexplained. Reading from cysteine to phenylalanine, the CDR3 counts 15 amino acids. Solely the CDR3 DNA is kept, with 45 bases framed from the first base. The CDR1 and CDR2 encoded by the germline V gene are MNHNS and SASEGT. This clone was seen just once. The antigen this receptor binds is unknown. The sample holds no much larger clone one base away, and base qualities are not on file. TCRbeta CDR3 regions were amplified from genomic DNA using the immunoSEQ Assay, a bias-controlled multiplex PCR. Processing in the source paper ran as follows. Nucleated cell counts per sample were estimated from amplification of reference gene primers within the assay. Sequence reads were collapsed and filtered to measure the absolute abundance of every unique TCRbeta CDR3 rearrangement. For each sample, productive Simpson clonality was calculated as the square root of Simpson's diversity index over productive rearrangements. TCRdb limited this immuneACCESS table to in-frame rearrangements with V and J called. A share of clones is missing; checked studies link under half to unresolved V genes, and the rest is unexplained. V and J calls plus clone size are reproduced from that table; the DNA served to infer D and trimming. Present in this sample are 150,000 to 200,000 clones, 60% to 80% of which were seen just once. Approximately 2.6% of the sample is in the top ten clones.

The sample was peripheral blood. The rearranged segments are TRBV6-1 and TRBJ2-7; a stretch of 9 junction bases matches TRBD1. This sequence originates from a man in his 70s with acute or convalescent COVID-19. At the DNA level, the sequence is TGTGCCAGCAGTGAAATGGGACAGGGCGTCTACGAGCAGTACTTC. It translates to CASSEMGQGVYEQYF.